The rows below give T cell receptor beta chains drawn from one sample of a study of CD8 T cells in Susac syndrome. TCRdb processed the immunoSEQ multiplex PCR reads anew with MiXCR; each CDR3 protein has one entry. The profile shows 90,000 to 150,000 distinct CDR3 sequences, 80% to 95% of them singletons. Sequencing was done on a sample of CD4+ T cells from PBMCs. The receptors originated from a human donor in good health. CDR3s include the opening cysteine and the closing phenylalanine or tryptophan. A D gene is named only where the DNA matches it firmly. Only part of the rows carry a size: once, few, many, or a class if the clone is expanded.

len	abundance	v_gene	j_gene	d_gene	CDR3nt	CDR3aa
12	NA	TRBV11-2	TRBJ2-3	NA	TGTGCCAGCAGCCTCGCCGCAGATACGCAGTATTTT	CASSLAADTQYF
11	NA	TRBV20-1	TRBJ2-7	NA	TGCAGTGCTAGGGACAGCTACGAGCAGTACTTC	CSARDSYEQYF
15	NA	TRBV5-8	TRBJ1-5	NA	TGTGCCAGCAGCCCGGAGACCGTGGCTGGTCAGCCCCAGCATTTT	CASSPETVAGQPQHF
16	NA	TRBV4-3	TRBJ2-1	TRBD2	TGCGCCAGCAGCCAAGTCCCTAGCGGGGGGACCAATGAGCAGTTCTTC	CASSQVPSGGTNEQFF
15	once	TRBV20-1	TRBJ1-6	NA	TGCAGTGTCCGGGGGTTCCGGCAGGGTATCTCACCCCTCCACTTT	CSVRGFRQGISPLHF
16	NA	TRBV19	TRBJ1-1	NA	TGTGCCAGTAGTATAGGCCTAAGGGTTGGTGGCACTGAAGCTTTCTTT	CASSIGLRVGGTEAFF
14	NA	TRBV7-2	TRBJ1-6	TRBD1	TGTGCCAGCAGCTATGAAGGGGGCTATTCACCCCTCCACTTT	CASSYEGGYSPLHF
15	NA	TRBV25-1	TRBJ1-5	TRBD1	TGTGCCAGCAGTGGAGGACAGGGTGATAATCAGCCCCAGCATTTT	CASSGGQGDNQPQHF
19	NA	TRBV28	TRBJ1-5	NA	TGTGCCAGCAGTCTTTCTCAAGGGAAATACGCGCTGAGCAATCAGCCCCAGCATTTT	CASSLSQGKYALSNQPQHF
13	NA	TRBV30	TRBJ2-1	TRBD2	TGTGGCTCTTGGACGGGAGGAGGTAATGAGCAGTTCTTC	CGSWTGGGNEQFF
15	NA	TRBV14	TRBJ2-1	TRBD2	TGTGCCAGCAGCCGTATAGCGGGAGATTGGAATGAGCAGTTCTTC	CASSRIAGDWNEQFF
14	few	TRBV14	TRBJ2-7	NA	TGTGCCAGCAGCCAAGAAGATGTTTGGGACGAGCAGTACTTC	CASSQEDVWDEQYF
11	NA	TRBV5-1	TRBJ1-1	NA	TGCGCCAGCAGCTTTGGGGGTGAAGCTTTCTTT	CASSFGGEAFF
16	NA	TRBV6-6	TRBJ2-7	NA	TGTGCCAGCAGTTACTCGTTGATTGGGACACCATACGAGCAGTACTTC	CASSYSLIGTPYEQYF
14	NA	TRBV6-1	TRBJ2-4	NA	TGTGCCAGCAGGGGGAACCTAGCCAAAAACATTCAGTACTTC	CASRGNLAKNIQYF
13	NA	TRBV29-1	TRBJ2-1	NA	TGCAGCGTTGAAGGGGATGGGAGTGATGAGCAGTTCTTC	CSVEGDGSDEQFF
16	once	TRBV12-3/TRBV12-4	TRBJ2-5	TRBD1	TGTGCCAGCAGTTTAAGTCGCGCAGGGGGCGCAGAGACCCAGTACTTC	CASSLSRAGGAETQYF
18	NA	TRBV7-8	TRBJ2-3	TRBD2	TGTGCCAGCAGCTTAGGATCCTCTAGCGGGGAACGTACAGATACGCAGTATTTT	CASSLGSSSGERTDTQYF
13	NA	TRBV13	TRBJ2-2	NA	TGTGCCAGCTCCCGGATGAACACCGGGGAGCTGTTTTTT	CASSRMNTGELFF
14	NA	TRBV20-1	TRBJ2-7	TRBD1	TGCAGTGCTATTGATGGGACAGGGAGAAACGAGCAGTACTTC	CSAIDGTGRNEQYF
15	NA	TRBV7-2	TRBJ1-1	NA	TGTGCCAGCAGCCCGCCAGGAGGCTATGGAACTGAAGCTTTCTTT	CASSPPGGYGTEAFF
17	NA	TRBV15	TRBJ2-3	TRBD2	TGTGCCACCAGCAGGCGGGGGGGCCGGAGAAACACAGATACGCAGTATTTT	CATSRRGGRRNTDTQYF
14	NA	TRBV9	TRBJ2-2	NA	TGTGCCAGCAGCGTAGGGGGAAACACCGGGGAGCTGTTTTTT	CASSVGGNTGELFF
12	once	TRBV28	TRBJ1-1	NA	TGTGCCAGCAGTTTCACCCCCACTGAAGCTTTCTTT	CASSFTPTEAFF
14	NA	TRBV5-1	TRBJ2-5	NA	TGCGCCAGCAGCTTGGGAGCGGACCAAGAGACCCAGTACTTC	CASSLGADQETQYF
11	few	TRBV30	TRBJ2-7	NA	TGTGCCTGGAGTGTAATCCACGAGCAGTACTTC	CAWSVIHEQYF
17	NA	TRBV7-9	TRBJ2-7	TRBD2	TGTGCCAGCAGCTTAGTCGTGGGGACTAGCGGGACCTACGAGCAGTACTTC	CASSLVVGTSGTYEQYF
15	NA	TRBV28	TRBJ1-3	NA	TGTGCCAGCAGTTTGAGGGCAGGATCTGGAAACACCATATATTTT	CASSLRAGSGNTIYF
15	few	TRBV7-2	TRBJ2-7	NA	TGTGCCAGCAGCTTAGAGACAGCCAAAATTTACGAGCAGTACTTC	CASSLETAKIYEQYF
13	few	TRBV30	TRBJ2-4	NA	TGTGCCTGGAGTGTAGGGGCGCGGGACATTCAGTACTTC	CAWSVGARDIQYF
14	NA	TRBV12-3/TRBV12-4	TRBJ2-5	TRBD1	TGTGCCAGCACCAGGGGGTCCGAGGACAAGACCCAGTACTTC	CASTRGSEDKTQYF
13	once	TRBV4-1	TRBJ2-1	NA	TGCGCCAGCAGCCAGGAGAGCCATTATGAGCAGTTCTTC	CASSQESHYEQFF
14	NA	TRBV14	TRBJ2-5	NA	TGTGCCAGCAGCCCCAGTGGGTTACGGGAGACCCAGTACTTC	CASSPSGLRETQYF
16	NA	TRBV4-2	TRBJ2-6	NA	TGTGCCAGCAGCCAAGTGTCTGGCTCTGGGGCCAACGTCCTGACTTTC	CASSQVSGSGANVLTF
14	NA	TRBV12-3/TRBV12-4	TRBJ2-1	NA	TGTGCCAGCACCGAACAGAGCTCCTACAATGAGCAGTTCTTC	CASTEQSSYNEQFF
14	NA	TRBV20-1	TRBJ1-6	NA	TGCAGTGCTAGAAAGGCAGAAAGGAATTCACCCCTCCACTTT	CSARKAERNSPLHF
14	NA	TRBV20-1	TRBJ1-6	NA	TGCAGTGCTAGAGGGGGCGACTATAATTCACCCCTCCACTTT	CSARGGDYNSPLHF
15	NA	TRBV12-5	TRBJ2-6	NA	TGTGCTAGTGGTTTGGTACAGTTTGGGGCCAACGTCCTGACTTTC	CASGLVQFGANVLTF
16	once	TRBV6-1	TRBJ1-2	TRBD1	TGTGCCAGCACCCGAGGCTTAATGACAGGGATAAGAGGCTACACCTTC	CASTRGLMTGIRGYTF
15	NA	TRBV9	TRBJ2-7	NA	TGTGCCAGCAGCGTAGAGGACATTATGGCTTACGAGCAGTACTTC	CASSVEDIMAYEQYF
13	NA	TRBV7-9	TRBJ2-7	TRBD1	TGTGCCAGCAGCCGGGGACAGAACTACGAGCAGTACTTC	CASSRGQNYEQYF
14	once	TRBV7-7	TRBJ2-5	NA	TGTGCTAGCAGCTTAGGAGAGTACCAAGAGACCCAGTACTTC	CASSLGEYQETQYF